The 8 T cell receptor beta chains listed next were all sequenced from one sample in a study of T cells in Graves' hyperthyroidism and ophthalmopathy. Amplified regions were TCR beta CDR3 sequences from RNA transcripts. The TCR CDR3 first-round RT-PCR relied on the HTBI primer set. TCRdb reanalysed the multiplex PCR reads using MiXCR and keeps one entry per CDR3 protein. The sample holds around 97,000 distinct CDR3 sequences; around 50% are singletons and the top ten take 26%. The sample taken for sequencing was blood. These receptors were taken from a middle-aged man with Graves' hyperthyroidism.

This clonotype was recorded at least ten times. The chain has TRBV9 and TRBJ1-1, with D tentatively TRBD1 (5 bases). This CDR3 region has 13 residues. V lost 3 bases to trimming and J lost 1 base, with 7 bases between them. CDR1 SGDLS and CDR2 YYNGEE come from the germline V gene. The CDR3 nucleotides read TGTGCCAGCAGCGCCGGGGGGAACACTGAAGCTTTCTTT. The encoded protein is CASSAGGNTEAFF.

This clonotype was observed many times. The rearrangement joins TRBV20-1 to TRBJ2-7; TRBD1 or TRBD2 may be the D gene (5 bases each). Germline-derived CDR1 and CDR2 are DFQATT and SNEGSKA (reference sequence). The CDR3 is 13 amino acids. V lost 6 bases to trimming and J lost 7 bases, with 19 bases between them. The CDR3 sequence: CSAFRDGLEEQYF. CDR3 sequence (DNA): TGCAGTGCCTTCCGGGACGGGTTAGAGGAGCAGTACTTC.

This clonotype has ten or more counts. Here the CDR3 reads CSVEWASGFSSSYNEQFF. For the CDR3, the DNA is TGCAGCGTTGAATGGGCTAGCGGGTTTTCTAGCTCCTACAATGAGCAGTTCTTC. This chain connects TRBV29-1 to TRBJ2-1, with 8 bases fitting TRBD2. Germline-derived CDR1 and CDR2 are SQVTM and ANQGSEA. The CDR3 has 18 amino acids. V trimming: 2 bases; J trimming: 0 bases; junction bases outside the gene matches: 12.

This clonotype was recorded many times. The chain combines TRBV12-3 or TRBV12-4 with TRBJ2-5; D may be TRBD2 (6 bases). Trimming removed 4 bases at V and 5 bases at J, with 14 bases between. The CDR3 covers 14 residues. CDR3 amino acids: CASSSGLGGETQYF. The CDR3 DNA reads TGTGCCAGCAGTTCGGGACTTGGAGGCGAGACCCAGTACTTC.

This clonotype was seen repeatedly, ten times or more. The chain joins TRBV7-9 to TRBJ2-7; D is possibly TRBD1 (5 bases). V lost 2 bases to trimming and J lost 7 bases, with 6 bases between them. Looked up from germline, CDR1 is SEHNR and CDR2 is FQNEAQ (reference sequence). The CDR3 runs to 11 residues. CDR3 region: CASSLRGEQYF. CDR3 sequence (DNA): TGTGCCAGCAGCTTAAGGGGAGAGCAGTACTTC.

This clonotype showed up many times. CDR3 in amino acids: CASNSGTQETQYF. CDR3 coding DNA: TGCGCCAGCAATTCTGGGACCCAAGAGACCCAGTACTTC. This sequence joins TRBV5-1 and TRBJ2-5; D may correspond to TRBD1 or TRBD2 (5 bases each). This CDR3 contains 13 residues. The V end lost 6 bases, the J end lost 1 base, and 10 bases lay between the germline ends. Germline lookup yields CDR1 SGHRS and CDR2 YFSETQ.

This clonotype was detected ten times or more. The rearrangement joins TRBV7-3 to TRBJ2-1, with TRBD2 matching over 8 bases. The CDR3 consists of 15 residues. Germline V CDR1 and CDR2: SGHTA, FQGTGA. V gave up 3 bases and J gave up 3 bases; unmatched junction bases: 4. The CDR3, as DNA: TGTGCCAGCAGCTTGGGGCTAGCGGGCTACAATGAGCAGTTCTTC. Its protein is CASSLGLAGYNEQFF.

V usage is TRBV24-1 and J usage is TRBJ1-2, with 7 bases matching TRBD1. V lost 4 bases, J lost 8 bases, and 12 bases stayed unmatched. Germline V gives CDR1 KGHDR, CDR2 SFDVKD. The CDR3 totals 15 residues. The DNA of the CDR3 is TGTGCCACCAGTGACGCGGACAGGATTGTTTGGGGCTACACCTTC. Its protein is CATSDADRIVWGYTF.